This entry concerns a single T cell receptor beta chain. Its antigen has not been determined. Base-call qualities are not available, and no considerably larger clone is one nucleotide away. These data belong to a study of cytomegalovirus exposure and HLA in healthy donors (TCRdb year 2017). Regarding the research as a whole: According to an earlier analysis of around 600 of the donors, about 190 million T cells yielded 120 million or so unique TCR beta sequences and about 280 Gb of sequence data. Among about 400 genotyped donors of the cohort, an average of about 220,000 unique TCR beta nucleotide sequences was sequenced per donor, of which approximately 19% were non-productive. The number of typed donors differed by locus: 629-630 for A, B, C, DRB1 and DQB1; approximately 530 for DQA1; 606 for DPA1; and about 470 for DPB1. Roughly 300 gigabases of sequencing data and around 87 million unique TCR sequences were included in an early release covering about 700 HLA-typed donors. In addition to the first cohort of 666 subjects, a separate validation cohort of about 120 different subjects was used. Class I and class II HLA loci were covered by the typing at four-digit resolution. A later analysis re-analyzed previously published TCR beta repertoires from roughly 690 donors and added high-resolution HLA genotyping to study TCR occurrence patterns. The later analysis used no new phenotypic data to find candidate immune exposures, relying instead on TCR beta sequences and their occurrence across donors. The study aimed to test whether signatures of past pathogen exposure could be identified by cataloging public T cell receptors. About five DR-DQ haplotypes were treated as single units for association and clustering because of strong linkage in the cohort. To predict cytomegalovirus infection status, the study combined high-throughput TCR immunosequencing, statistical association of individual TCRs with disease status, and machine learning. Donor age, sex, ethnicity and CMV serostatus were collected together with the repertoire data. Using immunosequencing, the study profiled T cell repertoires from about 610 subjects and related those repertoires to cytomegalovirus serostatus. A later genetic analysis used genome-wide SNP genotypes for 398 of the 666 donors, treating that subset as a discovery cohort. The genetic ancestry cluster associated with self-reported Caucasian donors included 70% to 85% of the roughly 400 genotyped donors. In an earlier analysis of 500 to 650 of the donors, high-throughput TCR beta sequencing was used to judge whether each TCR beta V gene segment behaved as functional or pseudogenic. All discovery cohort repertoires had been generated on a single sequencing platform. Results and caveats for the whole study, not just this receptor: Linkage disequilibrium might explain the correlated functional status among segregating V segments, but an unknown experimental factor could not be ruled out. Because HLA typing was unavailable for some donors at each locus, only the typed subset was used in association tests. Most TCR sequences were seen in very few donors, while some public TCRs were found in many individuals. Cytomegalovirus status was reported to be diagnosed by the classifier with high specificity and sensitivity in both the original and validation cohorts. In vitro tests confirmed that three of the cytomegalovirus-associated TCR beta chains recognize cytomegalovirus antigens. In a later genetic analysis, fewer N-insertions in productive TCRs were reported among donors in an Asian-associated ancestry cluster than the roughly 710-donor mean. According to a later analysis, most CMV-associated TCR beta chains appeared to be HLA-restricted, and the HLA associations seemed to be driven largely by CMV exposure. An association between a missense DCLRE1C variant and V-gene and J-gene trimming of TCR beta chains was found in a later genetic analysis and replicated in an independent cohort. A further reported finding was that TCR beta sequences accurately predicted the HLA-A and HLA-B alleles for most subjects in the first cohort. Immune exposure information for the cohort was limited to CMV serostatus. It was suggested by the authors that the approach could potentially be generalized to other disease states and immunological phenotypes. At a false discovery rate of 0.05, a later analysis linked fewer than 20,000 TCR beta sequences to specific HLA alleles. The 87-base-pair reads could not distinguish some IMGT-functional V segments, including TRBV6-2 and TRBV6-3, so those segments were excluded. The sequencing pipeline was judged likely to have produced a cluster of highly shared sequence variants as a technical artifact. In a later analysis, TCR association rates were found to vary across HLA loci, with the most associated TCRs seen for DRB1 alleles and the fewest for HLA-C alleles. In a later analysis, HLA-associated TCR beta chains were found to be more clonally expanded and to have lower generation probabilities than equally common non-associated chains. The study gave a list of 150 to 200 TCR beta chains associated with cytomegalovirus. Broadly in line with IMGT annotations, most TCR beta V segments showed up in productive rearrangements about 87% or about 30% of the time in an earlier analysis of 450 to 750 of the donors. This cohort had only TCR beta chains sequenced, and the lack of alpha or paired-chain data limited which features could be detected. Several of the top co-occurrence clusters appeared to be linked to parvovirus B19, influenza, CMV and Epstein-Barr virus, according to a later analysis. Around 16 rarely observed V segments, including chromosome 9 orphons, were excluded from the earlier analysis of almost 600 of the donors because counts were too low. The presence/absence analyses assumed that sequencing depth was roughly uniform across donors, and that assumption may not be true. When HLA alleles, especially DR and DQ, strongly co-occurred, TCR associations were difficult to assign to individual alleles.

Inclusive of the bounding cysteine and phenylalanine, the CDR3 is 13 residues long. The CDR3 DNA has 39 bases and is translated from base 1. CDR1 MNHEY and CDR2 SVGAGI were looked up in the germline V gene. The V end loses 7 bases and the J end loses 0 bases, and a stretch of 9 bases separates them. The cohort was made up of under 800 healthy bone marrow donors. At the time of sampling, all cohort members were nominally healthy, though unrecorded immune exposures were likely present. The donor was CMV seropositive and belonged to the group of some 290 seropositive cohort members. A peripheral blood sample was collected from each donor, and TCR beta sequencing was performed on peripheral blood mononuclear cells. Genomic DNA was extracted from the blood cell samples with the Qiagen DNeasy Blood Extraction Kit. Library generation was performed with the immunoSEQ multiplex PCR assay. For the multiplex PCR, a mixture combining 60 forward primers for TCR Vbeta segments and 13 reverse primers for TCR Jbeta segments was used. A multiplex PCR assay on genomic DNA amplified the CDR3 region of rearranged TCR beta genes. The amplified TCR beta libraries were sequenced on the Illumina HiSeq System as 87-base-pair reads. The source study handled its data this way. In a later analysis, roughly 80 million unique TCR beta chains were counted across the roughly 670 repertoires, and around 10 million of these chains were shared by at least two donors. To remove PCR and sequencing errors, raw reads were error-corrected and collapsed into unique sequences using a nearest-neighbor algorithm that merged closely related sequences. V, D and J gene segments were assigned by aligning CDR3 sequences to IMGT reference sequences. Each retained sequence needed at least a six-nucleotide match to both a V gene segment and a J gene segment. Rearrangements were classified as productive when the CDR3 lacked stop codons and remained in frame with V and J, and all other rearrangements were classified as non-productive. Following IMGT convention, CDR3 was defined as the stretch from the second conserved V-encoded cysteine to the conserved J-encoded phenylalanine. The earlier analysis of about 560 of the donors excluded any sequence lacking an unambiguous match to a single V gene segment. In an earlier analysis of a few hundred of the donors, a V segment was called functional when productive rearrangements were above 56.7%, and segregating when the standard deviation between donors exceeded 5%. A statistical classification framework was built to diagnose cytomegalovirus status from the catalog of TCR beta chain sequences. V and J gene assignment, in a later analysis, came from comparing TCR nucleotide sequences with IMGT/GENE-DB human TR gene sequences. In a later analysis, CDR3 sequences and most-parsimonious VDJ recombination scenarios were assigned using the TCRdist pipeline. A later analysis defined each TCR beta chain by its CDR3 amino acid sequence plus V-gene family, and excluded reads lacking a unique V-gene family. In a later analysis, 450 to 600 highly shared, low-generation-probability nucleotide sequences were removed to address suspected cross-contamination and a sequencing artifact. In a later analysis, a clonal expansion index was calculated for each public chain from normalized within-repertoire ranks of inferred template counts. In a later analysis, generation probabilities were computed with a VDJ recombination model fitted to out-of-frame rearrangements, and the resulting probabilities were checked against IGoR. Hypergeometric tests were used in a later analysis to score TCR-TCR, TCR-HLA and TCR-CMV co-occurrence, with a repertoire-size bias correction applied to the TCR pairs. A later analysis estimated false discovery rates by permuting HLA or CMV assignments 20 times. In a later analysis, co-occurring TCRs were grouped using DBSCAN, and TCRdist sequence similarity was added for clustering within HLA-allele-positive subsets. Co-occurrence clustering excluded repertoires with fewer than 30,000 or more than 120,000 public chains, plus five with anomalous nucleotide sharing. Entries here come from immuneACCESS through TCRdb and include only in-frame sequences with V and J called. Some clones fail to appear in such tables; in the studies checked, an unresolved V gene covers under half of the shortfall, and the cause of the remainder is unknown. V and J calls and clone size are copied from that table; D and trimming were computed from the DNA. The sample contains 100,000 to 150,000 clones, about 74% of them found a single time. Roughly 4.1% of the sample belongs to the ten largest clones.

The sequencing sample was made of PBMCs. This TCR was sampled from a woman in her forties or fifties in good health and CMV-seropositive. Recombination joined TRBV6-5 with TRBJ1-2; the D gene assignment is ambiguous. The DNA sequence is as follows: TGTGCCAGCAAACATACCACTAACTATGGCTACACCTTC. Translation gives CASKHTTNYGYTF.